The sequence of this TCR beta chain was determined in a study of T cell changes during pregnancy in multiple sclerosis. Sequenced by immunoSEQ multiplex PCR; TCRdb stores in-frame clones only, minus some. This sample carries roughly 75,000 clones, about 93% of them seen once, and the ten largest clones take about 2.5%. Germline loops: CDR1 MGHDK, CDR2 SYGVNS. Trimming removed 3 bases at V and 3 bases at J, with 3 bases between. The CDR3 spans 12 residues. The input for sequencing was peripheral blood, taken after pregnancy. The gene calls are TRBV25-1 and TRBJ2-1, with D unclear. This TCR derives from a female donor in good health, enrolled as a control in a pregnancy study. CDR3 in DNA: TGTGCCAGCAGTGACTACTACAATGAGCAGTTCTTC. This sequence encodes CASSDYYNEQFF.